This T cell receptor (beta chain) came from a study of patients and donors after allogeneic stem cell transplantation. This clonotype has more than one count but fewer than ten. The CDR3 runs 16 residues. Germline V gene sequence: CDR1 MNHEY, CDR2 SMNVEV (reference sequence). V trimming: 5 bases; J trimming: 5 bases; junction bases outside the gene matches: 9. In TCRdb, the RT-PCR reads were re-called with MiXCR into one record per CDR3 protein. The repertoire holds about a million distinct CDR3 sequences, with more than 15% as singletons. The V gene is TRBV27, the J gene TRBJ1-1; 12 nucleotides line up with TRBD1. The clonotype comes from a human donor who was either an allogeneic HSCT recipient or a stem cell or donor lymphocyte infusion donor (not recorded which). It is not recorded whose cells these are; they may come from a transplant donor. The sample comprised blood, either unsorted or a sorted T cell fraction (not recorded which). Written as DNA, the CDR3 is TGTGCCAGCAGTACGCGGGACAGGGGGCGAGGTACTGAAGCTTTCTTT. Translated, it gives CASSTRDRGRGTEAFF.